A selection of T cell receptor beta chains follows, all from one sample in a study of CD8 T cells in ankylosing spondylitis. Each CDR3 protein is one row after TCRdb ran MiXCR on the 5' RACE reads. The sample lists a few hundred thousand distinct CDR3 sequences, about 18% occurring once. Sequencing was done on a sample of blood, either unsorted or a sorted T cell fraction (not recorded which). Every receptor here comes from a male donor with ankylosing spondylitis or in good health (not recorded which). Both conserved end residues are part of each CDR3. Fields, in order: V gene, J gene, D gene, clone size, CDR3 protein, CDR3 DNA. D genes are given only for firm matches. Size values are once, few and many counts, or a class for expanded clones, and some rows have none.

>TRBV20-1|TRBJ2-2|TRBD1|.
CSALRDRGNGELFF
TGCAGTGCTCTCCGGGACAGGGGTAACGGGGAGCTGTTTTTT
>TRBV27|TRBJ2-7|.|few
CASSLSLGKGYEQYF
TGTGCCAGCAGTTTATCGCTCGGGAAGGGGTACGAGCAGTACTTC
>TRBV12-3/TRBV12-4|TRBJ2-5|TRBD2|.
CASSPGTSGEETQYF
TGTGCCAGCAGTCCCGGGACTAGCGGGGAAGAGACCCAGTACTTC
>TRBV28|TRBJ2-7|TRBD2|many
CASSLPGGLAGSYEQYF
TGTGCCAGCAGTTTGCCCGGCGGACTAGCGGGGTCCTACGAGCAGTACTTC
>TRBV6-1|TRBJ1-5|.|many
CASSDRELNQPQHF
TGTGCCAGCAGTGATAGGGAACTCAATCAGCCCCAGCATTTT
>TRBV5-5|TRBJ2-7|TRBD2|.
CASSSLGSSGRTYEQYF
TGTGCCAGCAGCTCCCTCGGTTCTAGCGGGAGAACCTACGAGCAGTACTTC
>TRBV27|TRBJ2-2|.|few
CASSPLESPGELFF
TGTGCCAGCAGTCCTTTAGAGAGTCCCGGGGAGCTGTTTTTT
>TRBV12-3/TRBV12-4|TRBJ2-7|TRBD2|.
CASSASGRPSYEQYF
TGTGCCAGCAGCGCTAGCGGCCGGCCTTCCTACGAGCAGTACTTC
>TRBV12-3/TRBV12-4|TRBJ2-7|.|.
CASSKSYEQYF
TGTGCCAGCAGTAAGTCCTACGAGCAGTACTTC
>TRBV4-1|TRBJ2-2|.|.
CASSLIGTGELFF
TGCGCCAGCAGCCTCATTGGCACCGGGGAGCTGTTTTTT
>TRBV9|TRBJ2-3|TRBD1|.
CAGSTGGDFRDTQYF
TGTGCCGGATCGACAGGGGGAGATTTTCGAGATACGCAGTATTTT
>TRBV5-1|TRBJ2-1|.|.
CASSLPSEFF
TGCGCCAGCAGCTTGCCGTCCGAGTTCTTC
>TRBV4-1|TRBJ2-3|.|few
CASSQDPSLSTDTQYF
TGCGCCAGCAGCCAAGATCCTAGCCTCAGCACAGATACGCAGTATTTT
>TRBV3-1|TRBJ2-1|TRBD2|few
CASSSGLASYNEQFF
TGTGCCAGCAGCTCGGGACTAGCTTCCTACAATGAGCAGTTCTTC
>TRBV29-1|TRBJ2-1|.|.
CSSDEQFF
TGCAGCTCAGATGAGCAGTTCTTC
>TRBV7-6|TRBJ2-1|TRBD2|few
CASSPSLAGAYVSSYNEQFF
TGTGCCAGCAGCCCATCGCTAGCGGGAGCCTACGTGAGCTCCTACAATGAGCAGTTCTTC
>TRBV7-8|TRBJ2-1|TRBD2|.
CASSSWTSISYNEQFF
TGTGCCAGCAGCTCGTGGACTAGCATCTCCTACAATGAGCAGTTCTTC
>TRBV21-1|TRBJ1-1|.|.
CASSKGLGHELNTEAFF
TGTGCCAGCAGCAAAGGTCTAGGACATGAATTGAACACTGAAGCTTTCTTT
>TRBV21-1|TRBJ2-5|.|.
CASRASLAGEETQYF
TGTGCCAGCAGGGCTAGTTTGGCGGGGGAAGAGACCCAGTACTTC
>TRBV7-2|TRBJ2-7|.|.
CASSSRDTYYEQYF
TGTGCCAGCAGCTCTCGGGACACCTACTACGAGCAGTACTTC
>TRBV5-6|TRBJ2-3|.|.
CASSLALGSTDTQYF
TGTGCCAGCAGCTTGGCCTTGGGTAGCACAGATACGCAGTATTTT
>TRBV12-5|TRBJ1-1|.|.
CASGLEFEAFF
TGTGCTAGTGGTTTGGAGTTTGAAGCTTTCTTT
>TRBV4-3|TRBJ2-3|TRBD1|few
CASSQDRAGGSTDTQYF
TGCGCCAGCAGCCAAGATAGGGCAGGGGGTAGCACAGATACGCAGTATTTT
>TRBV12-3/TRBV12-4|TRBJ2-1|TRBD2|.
CASSPGTSGRAKYNEQFF
TGTGCCAGCAGTCCCGGGACTAGCGGGAGGGCCAAGTACAATGAGCAGTTCTTC
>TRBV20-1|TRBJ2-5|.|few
CSARDSGVAETQYF
TGCAGTGCTAGAGATTCCGGGGTTGCGGAGACCCAGTACTTC
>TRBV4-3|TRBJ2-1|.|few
CASSQGQAVGNEQFF
TGCGCCAGCAGCCAAGGTCAGGCAGTGGGAAATGAGCAGTTCTTC
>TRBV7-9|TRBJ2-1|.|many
CASSSVVNEQFF
TGTGCCAGCAGCTCGGTGGTCAATGAGCAGTTCTTC
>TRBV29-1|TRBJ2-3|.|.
CSVEGQDLTDTQYF
TGCAGCGTTGAAGGGCAGGACCTCACAGATACGCAGTATTTT
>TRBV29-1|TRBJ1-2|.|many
CSVEELGVYGYTF
TGCAGCGTTGAAGAATTAGGTGTCTATGGCTACACCTTC
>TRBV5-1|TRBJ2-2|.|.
CASSSDTGRPIGELFF
TGCGCCAGCAGCTCGGACACAGGGCGGCCGATCGGGGAGCTGTTTTTT
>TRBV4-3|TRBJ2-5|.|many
CASSQGTGGFETQYF
TGCGCCAGCAGCCAAGGAACCGGGGGATTCGAGACCCAGTACTTC
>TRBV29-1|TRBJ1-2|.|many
CSVEYRADGYTF
TGCAGCGTTGAGTACAGGGCGGACGGCTACACCTTC
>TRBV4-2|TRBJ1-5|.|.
CASSQDLGRDSDAEYNQPQHF
TGTGCCAGCAGCCAAGATCTAGGCAGGGACTCCGACGCCGAATACAATCAGCCCCAGCATTTT
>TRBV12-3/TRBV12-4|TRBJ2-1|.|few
CASSLVVGGSYNEQFF
TGTGCCAGCAGTTTAGTAGTGGGGGGCTCCTACAATGAGCAGTTCTTC
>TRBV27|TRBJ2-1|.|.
CASSFGTYNEQFF
TGTGCCAGCAGTTTCGGGACTTACAATGAGCAGTTCTTC
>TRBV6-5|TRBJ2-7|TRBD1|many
CASSPGQGVYEQYF
TGTGCCAGCAGTCCGGGACAGGGCGTTTACGAGCAGTACTTC
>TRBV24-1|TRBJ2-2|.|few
CATSDFGGAGELFF
TGTGCCACCAGTGATTTTGGTGGGGCCGGGGAGCTGTTTTTT
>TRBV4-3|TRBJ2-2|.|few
CASSQDNRQGLNTGELFF
TGCGCCAGCAGCCAAGACAATAGACAGGGACTCAACACCGGGGAGCTGTTTTTT
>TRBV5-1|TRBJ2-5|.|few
CASSLELGPDQYF
TGCGCCAGCAGCTTGGAGTTGGGGCCCGACCAGTACTTC
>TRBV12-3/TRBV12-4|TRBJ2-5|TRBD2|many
CASSFAGRALGETQYF
TGTGCCAGCAGTTTTGCCGGGAGGGCCTTAGGGGAGACCCAGTACTTC
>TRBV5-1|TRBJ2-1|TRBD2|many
CASSWEVGRAGNEQFF
TGCGCCAGCAGCTGGGAGGTCGGGAGGGCCGGTAATGAGCAGTTCTTC
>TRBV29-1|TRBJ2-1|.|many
CSGWDPYANEQFF
TGCAGCGGGTGGGACCCGTACGCCAATGAGCAGTTCTTC
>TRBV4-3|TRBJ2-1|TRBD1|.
CASSQDGQGAGEQFF
TGCGCCAGCAGCCAAGATGGACAGGGGGCGGGTGAGCAGTTCTTC
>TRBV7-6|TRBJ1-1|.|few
CASSLEQGGVRAFF
TGTGCCAGCAGCTTAGAACAGGGTGGAGTTAGAGCTTTCTTT
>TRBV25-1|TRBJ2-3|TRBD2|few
CASSESGLASDTQYF
TGTGCCAGCAGTGAATCGGGACTAGCCTCCGATACGCAGTATTTT
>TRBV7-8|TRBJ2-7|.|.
CASSLAQGFHEQYF
TGTGCCAGCAGCTTAGCGCAGGGCTTCCACGAGCAGTACTTC
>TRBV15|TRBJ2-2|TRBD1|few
CATSRERGSDRGAGELFF
TGTGCCACCAGCAGAGAGAGGGGGTCGGACAGGGGTGCCGGGGAGCTGTTTTTT
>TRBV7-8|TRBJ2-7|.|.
CASSLGVGSSYEQYF
TGTGCCAGCAGCTTAGGTGTGGGCAGCTCCTACGAGCAGTACTTC
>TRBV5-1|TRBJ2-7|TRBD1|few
CASSLRTGESYEQYF
TGCGCCAGCAGCCTACGGACAGGGGAATCCTACGAGCAGTACTTC
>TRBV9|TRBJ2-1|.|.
CASSVDGSGGNEQFF
TGTGCCAGCAGCGTAGACGGGAGTGGTGGGAATGAGCAGTTCTTC
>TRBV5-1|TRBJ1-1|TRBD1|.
CASSWTGAEAFF
TGCGCCAGCAGCTGGACAGGGGCTGAAGCTTTCTTT
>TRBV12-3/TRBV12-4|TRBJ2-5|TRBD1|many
CASSSWDRTQETQYF
TGTGCCAGCAGTTCATGGGACAGGACCCAAGAGACCCAGTACTTC
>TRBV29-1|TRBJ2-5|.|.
CSGEAGAQGTQYF
TGCAGCGGAGAGGCCGGGGCCCAAGGGACCCAGTACTTC
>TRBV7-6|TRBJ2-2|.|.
CASSLALGDSANTGELFF
TGTGCCAGCAGCTTAGCGCTGGGAGACAGCGCGAACACCGGGGAGCTGTTTTTT